This TCR beta chain was identified in a study of T cell repertoires in cytomegalovirus infection (dated by TCRdb to between 2018 and 2021). For the wider study: Because public TCR beta signatures pointed to carriage of CMV infection together with the matching HLA type, the HLA type of each donor mattered for the analysis. Paper-wide results and their limitations: In both this cohort and an independent approximately 350-donor cohort, the cumulative frequency of public TCR beta family members distinguished carriers of CMV infection plus the relevant HLA type. The ex vivo response was dominated by HLA-C-restricted CMV-specific TCR beta clonotypes, and the single most frequent clonotype in two of eight donors was supplied by these HLA-C-restricted clonotypes.

This clonotype was detected a few times. What this receptor recognizes is not known. No base quality values were provided; no much bigger clone lies one nucleotide off. V is pared back by 6 bases and J by 5 bases, with 11 bases lying between the germline termini. Reading from cysteine to phenylalanine, the CDR3 counts 13 amino acids. Only the CDR3 portion is preserved as DNA: 39 bases, with reading frame beginning at the first base. The germline V gene sets CDR1 to MNHEY and CDR2 to SVGEGT. Sequencing instrument: Illumina HiSeq 1500. In-frame beta chains were kept once TCRdb had trimmed the public reads at Q25 with fastp and called clones with MiXCR. Entries that share a CDR3 protein sequence are merged under the most common genes and DNA. The sample table contains around 630,000 distinct CDR3 sequences; only one count was recorded for 24% of them. Together, the top ten hold roughly 8% of the sample.

The sample comprised CD8+ T cells from PBMCs. The origin of this receptor is a human donor in good health (CMV status not recorded). Some clones in this sample may be carry-over from other donors' samples. The V gene is TRBV6-2 or TRBV6-3 and the J gene is TRBJ1-5; the D segment cannot be called with confidence. The CDR3 here reads CASSPGAYQPQHF. The sequenced DNA: TGTGCCAGCAGCCCCGGAGCCTATCAGCCCCAGCATTTT.